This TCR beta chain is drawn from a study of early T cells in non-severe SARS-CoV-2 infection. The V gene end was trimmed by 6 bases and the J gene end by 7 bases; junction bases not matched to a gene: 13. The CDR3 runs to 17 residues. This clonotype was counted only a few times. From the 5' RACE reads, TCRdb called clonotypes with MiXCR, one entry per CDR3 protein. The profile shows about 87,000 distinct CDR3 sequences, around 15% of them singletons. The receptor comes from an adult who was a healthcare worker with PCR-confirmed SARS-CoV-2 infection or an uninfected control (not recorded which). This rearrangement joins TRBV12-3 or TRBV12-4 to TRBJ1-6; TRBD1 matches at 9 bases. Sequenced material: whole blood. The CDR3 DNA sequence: TGTGCCAGCAGCCTAGGCGCCAGACAGGGGGGGAATTCACCCCTCCACTTT. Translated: CASSLGARQGGNSPLHF.